This passage covers 25 T cell receptor beta chains from one sample sequenced in a study of beta chain features in type 1 diabetes. Study-wide findings and caveats: TCRB CDR3s were moderately but significantly shorter in Type 1 diabetes patients in all four CD4+ subsets.

Their target antigens are unknown. cDNA synthesis used the whole RNA isolate, giving expressed TCRB sequences. Sequencing used immunoSEQ multiplex PCR; TCRdb keeps in-frame clones, though not all of them. Among 240,000 or so clones listed, around 13% were seen once. Sequenced: naive CD4+ T cells from blood. The receptors were sampled from a man younger than 40 with type 1 diabetes.

The table lists this clone with a few counts. The rearrangement joins TRBV7-8 to TRBJ2-3; TRBD2 matches at 7 bases. This CDR3 has 14 residues. The junction had 10 bases not matched to a gene; V was cut back by 7 bases and J by 6 bases. CDR1 SGHVS and CDR2 FQNEAQ come from the germline V gene. The CDR3 coding sequence is TGTGCCAGCAACCCGGGGGGAGAATGGGATACGCAGTATTTT. It yields the protein CASNPGGEWDTQYF.

This clone was found a few times. The chain links TRBV28 to TRBJ1-2; no clear D. The germline V gene encodes CDR1 MDHEN and CDR2 SYDVKM. This CDR3 spans 14 amino acids. The V and J ends lost 1 base and 2 bases respectively, with 8 bases between them. The CDR3 nucleotides are TGTGCCAGCAGTTTATCAGGTGGGAACTATGGCTACACCTTC. Residues: CASSLSGGNYGYTF.

V gene TRBV2 combines with J gene TRBJ1-1; possibly TRBD1 for D (6 bases). The V end lost 7 bases, the J end lost 7 bases, and 22 bases lay between the germline ends. The CDR3 has 15 residues. The germline CDR1 and CDR2 sequences are SNHLY and FYNNEI. The CDR3 DNA is TGTGCCAGCATTAGAAGGGGGAGGGGGAGAGGTGAAGCTTTCTTT. This codes for CASIRRGRGRGEAFF.

The chain links TRBV7-2 to TRBJ2-4; 10 bases match TRBD2. This CDR3 has 17 amino acids. Germline V gives CDR1 SGHTA, CDR2 FQGNSA. Losses at the gene ends were 1 base for V and 0 bases for J; bases not matched to a gene: 3. This chain's CDR3 is CASSLGTSGVAKNIQYF. CDR3 nucleotides: TGTGCCAGCAGCTTAGGGACTAGCGGTGTAGCCAAAAACATTCAGTACTTC.

This clone was seen more than once but under ten times. The chain employs TRBV30 and TRBJ1-3; D gene uncertain. Trimming removed 1 base from V and 1 base from J, with 8 bases in between. The CDR3 is made up of 14 amino acids. Germline values: CDR1 GTSNPN, CDR2 SVGIG (reference sequence). As DNA, the CDR3 is TGTGCCTGGAGTGCGGGGAGGTCTGGAAACACCATATATTTT. Translated, it gives CAWSAGRSGNTIYF.

The V and J genes are TRBV11-2 and TRBJ1-5; 7 nucleotides agree with TRBD1. CDR3 length: 15 amino acids. The germline CDR1 and CDR2 sequences are SGHAT and FQNNGV. V gave up 2 bases and J gave up 3 bases; unmatched junction bases: 4. The CDR3 spells CASSLRTGPNQPQHF. In nucleotides, the CDR3 is TGTGCCAGCAGCTTAAGGACAGGCCCCAATCAGCCCCAGCATTTT.

The rearrangement links TRBV7-9 to TRBJ2-3; maybe TRBD2 (5 bases). With 4 bases removed from V and 2 bases from J, the gap between germline ends came to 10 bases. The germline V gene encodes CDR1 SEHNR and CDR2 FQNEAQ (reference sequence). This CDR3 has 14 amino acids. The CDR3 DNA sequence: TGTGCCAGCAGCTACCAACTAGACACAGATACGCAGTATTTT. Translated, it gives CASSYQLDTDTQYF.

The chain links TRBV27 to TRBJ2-2; 8 nucleotides agree with TRBD2. Germline values: CDR1 MNHEY, CDR2 SMNVEV (reference sequence). This CDR3 has 14 amino acids. The ends lost 5 bases at V and 7 bases at J; junction bases unmatched: 6. The CDR3 reads CASSPLAASGELFF. Written as DNA, the CDR3 is TGTGCCAGCAGTCCACTAGCGGCCAGCGGGGAGCTGTTTTTT.

The V and J genes are TRBV5-4 and TRBJ1-1, with a possible D match to TRBD1 (5 bases). Germline values: CDR1 SGHNT, CDR2 YYREEE (reference sequence). This CDR3 has 15 amino acids. Between the trimmed V and J ends, which lost 1 base and 5 bases, there was a span of 15 bases. CDR3 amino acids: CASSLNPGGVTEAFF. The CDR3 DNA is TGTGCCAGCAGCTTGAATCCCGGGGGTGTGACTGAAGCTTTCTTT. The full variable domain, rest sourced from reference TRBV5-4 and TRBJ1-1, is ETGVTQSPTHLIKTRGQQVTLRCSSQSGHNTVSWYQQALGQGPQFIFQYYREEENGRGNFPPRFSGLQFPNYSSELNVNALELDDSALYLCASSLNPGGVTEAFFGQGTRLTVV.

The table lists this clone with a count of one. The junction shows a germline mismatch at one end, possibly a read error. J is TRBJ2-2 and V is TRBV18; TRBD2 aligns across 10 bases. This CDR3 contains 17 residues. Germline V lookup: CDR1 KGHSH, CDR2 LQKENI. The CDR3 DNA follows: TGTGCCACCTCACCTGGTAGCGGGGGGTCGAACACCGGGGAGCTGTTTTTT. This sequence encodes CATSPGSGGSNTGELFF.

The chain joins TRBV5-1 to TRBJ2-1; D might be TRBD2 (6 bases). The length of the CDR3 is 15 residues. V dropped 5 bases and J dropped 4 bases, with 16 bases sitting between them. Germline loops: CDR1 SGHRS, CDR2 YFSETQ. DNA for the CDR3: TGCGCCAGCAGAGTCCGGGACTTGGGTTACAATGAGCAGTTCTTC. This encodes CASRVRDLGYNEQFF.

V usage is TRBV30 and J usage is TRBJ1-4; D might be TRBD1 (6 bases). The CDR3 length is 13 residues. Germline CDR1 GTSNPN, CDR2 SVGIG (reference sequence). Trimming took 7 bases from V and 6 from J, leaving 15 bases between them. CDR3 sequence (DNA): TGTGCCTCCGGGGGGGGCAACGATGAAAAACTGTTTTTT. Residues: CASGGGNDEKLFF. Drawing the rest from reference TRBV30 and TRBJ1-4, the complete variable domain is SQTIHQWPATLVQPVGSPLSLECTVEGTSNPNLYWYRQAAGRGLQLLFYSVGIGQISSEVPQNLSASRPQDRQFILSSKKLLLSDSGFYLCASGGGNDEKLFFGSGTQLSVL.

The J gene is TRBJ1-5, the V gene TRBV2; D unclear. Trimming took 4 bases from V and 7 from J, leaving 14 bases between them. CDR3 length equals 14 residues. Germline V gene data show CDR1 as SNHLY and CDR2 as FYNNEI. The CDR3 coding sequence is TGTGCCAGCAGTGGCGGGCCGCCGGGCCAGCCCCAGCATTTT. It encodes CASSGGPPGQPQHF.

This clone occurred a few times. V is TRBV9 and J is TRBJ2-2; D might be TRBD2 (6 bases). The CDR3 covers 16 residues. Germline CDR1 and CDR2: SGDLS and YYNGEE. V lost 4 bases to trimming and J lost 8 bases, with 21 bases between them. This chain's CDR3 is CASSPTEGQWGGELFF. DNA of the CDR3: TGTGCCAGCAGCCCCACGGAGGGGCAGTGGGGTGGGGAGCTGTTTTTT.

In the case of this clone: Distinct nucleotide sequences in the sample also encode this CDR3. This chain connects TRBV4-1 to TRBJ2-1; D is perhaps TRBD1 (6 bases). Trimming removed 1 base from V and 6 bases from J, with 7 bases in between. Germline V CDR1 and CDR2: MGHRA, YSYEKL. The CDR3 loop spans 13 amino acids. For the CDR3, the DNA is TGCGCCAGCAGCCAAGTAGGGGGCAATGAGCAGTTCTTC. It is translated as CASSQVGGNEQFF.

In this sample, this clone turned up a few times. The CDR3 loop reads CASSLGGAPNEQFF. The CDR3 coding sequence is TGTGCCAGCAGCTTAGGCGGGGCACCCAATGAGCAGTTCTTC. This chain uses TRBV11-2 with TRBJ2-1, with D possibly TRBD2 on 6 matching bases. CDR3 length equals 14 residues. Trimming cost V 1 base and J 6 bases, with 10 bases left between them. Germline values: CDR1 SGHAT, CDR2 FQNNGV.

This clone was observed a few times. The chain carries TRBV5-1 and TRBJ2-5, with D maybe TRBD2 (6 bases). The V end was cut by 3 bases, the J end by 2 bases, with 17 bases between. CDR1 and CDR2 (germline): SGHRS, YFSETQ. The CDR3 covers 16 residues. CDR3 sequence: CASSSGVWDPQETQYF. The CDR3 DNA reads TGCGCCAGCAGCTCGGGGGTCTGGGACCCACAAGAGACCCAGTACTTC. Full variable domain (rest looked up from reference TRBV5-1 and TRBJ2-5): KAGVTQTPRYLIKTRGQQVTLSCSPISGHRSVSWYQQTPGQGLQFLFEYFSETQRNKGNFPGRFSGRQFSNSRSEMNVSTLELGDSALYLCASSSGVWDPQETQYFGPGTRLLVL.

The chain recombines TRBV6-1 with TRBJ1-6, with 7 positions matching TRBD1. CDR3 length: 14 residues. The V and J ends lost 6 bases and 7 bases, in that order; junction bases with no gene match: 6. From germline, CDR1 is MNHNS and CDR2 SASEGT. In nucleotides, the CDR3 is TGTGCCAGCAGGTGGACAGGACTAAATTCACCCCTCCACTTT. Translated: CASRWTGLNSPLHF.

The chain has TRBV5-4 and TRBJ2-2, with 11 bases identical to TRBD2. Germline values: CDR1 SGHNT, CDR2 YYREEE (reference sequence). The junction had 12 bases not matched to a gene; V was cut back by 4 bases and J by 7 bases. The CDR3 loop spans 17 amino acids. The CDR3 DNA sequence: TGTGCCAGCAGCGCCGGTCGGGTAGCGGGAGGGTTCGGGGAGCTGTTTTTT. Translating gives CASSAGRVAGGFGELFF.

This chain links TRBV6-6 with TRBJ2-5, with D perhaps TRBD2 (5 bases). The V gene's germline CDR1 is MNHNY and CDR2 SVGAGI (reference sequence). CDR3 size: 12 residues. V was clipped by 6 bases and J by 5 bases, with 10 bases between them. CDR3 region: CASSVASETQYF. In DNA, the CDR3 is TGTGCCAGCAGCGTAGCGTCGGAGACCCAGTACTTC.

The genes are TRBV30 and TRBJ1-1; 7 positions agree with TRBD1. V gave up 0 bases and J gave up 1 base; unmatched junction bases: 5. Germline V CDR1 and CDR2: GTSNPN, SVGIG (reference sequence). The CDR3 extends over 15 amino acids. The CDR3 DNA reads TGTGCCTGGAGTGTACGGGACAGACGGAACACTGAAGCTTTCTTT. Residues: CAWSVRDRRNTEAFF.

The chain recombines TRBV30 with TRBJ2-5; D may be TRBD2 (6 bases). V lost 3 bases and J lost 4, with 12 bases in between. CDR3 length: 13 amino acids. CDR1 and CDR2 (germline): GTSNPN, SVGIG (reference sequence). The CDR3 bases are TGTGCCTGGAGCACGGGACTGGGAGAGACCCAGTACTTC. Translation gives CAWSTGLGETQYF.

This clone was seen a few times. The genes are TRBV5-6 and TRBJ2-2; unclear D gene. The germline V and J ends were trimmed by 1 base and 1 base, with 8 bases remaining between them. CDR3 size: 15 residues. The germline gives CDR1 SGHDT, CDR2 YYEEEE. CDR3 sequence reads: CASSLMNLNTGELFF. CDR3 sequence (DNA): TGTGCCAGCAGCTTGATGAACTTGAACACCGGGGAGCTGTTTTTT.

The chain employs TRBV5-1 and TRBJ1-3, with 7 bases that match TRBD1. Per germline, CDR1 SGHRS and CDR2 YFSETQ. This CDR3 is built from 14 residues. Trimming took 3 bases from V and 1 from J; bases not matched to a gene: 1. The CDR3 protein is CASSSGGSGNTIYF. CDR3 DNA: TGCGCCAGCAGCTCAGGGGGATCTGGAAACACCATATATTTT. Full variable domain (rest looked up from reference TRBV5-1 and TRBJ1-3): KAGVTQTPRYLIKTRGQQVTLSCSPISGHRSVSWYQQTPGQGLQFLFEYFSETQRNKGNFPGRFSGRQFSNSRSEMNVSTLELGDSALYLCASSSGGSGNTIYFGEGSWLTVV.

V and J are TRBV27 and TRBJ2-1; 7 nucleotides agree with TRBD1. The CDR3 is 12 amino acids. The germline gives CDR1 MNHEY, CDR2 SMNVEV (reference sequence). The trim removed 5 bases at V and 7 bases at J, leaving 2 bases unmatched. Written as DNA, the CDR3 is TGTGCCAGCAGTCTACAGGGGAATGAGCAGTTCTTC. Translating gives CASSLQGNEQFF.